Shown below are 18 T cell receptor beta chains from a single sample sequenced in a study of cytomegalovirus exposure and HLA in healthy donors. Use of 60 Vbeta and 13 Jbeta primers characterized the PCR. Here immunoSEQ multiplex PCR was the method, and the copy in TCRdb shows in-frame clones only, minus some. Of about 150,000 clones detected, 65% to 85% appear once; the ten largest clones hold roughly 3.4%. The sequencing input was PBMCs. Source of these receptors: a male donor in good health and CMV-seronegative.

CDR3 nucleotide sequence: TGTGCCAGCAGTGAACGGACAGGGTGGAATGAGCAGTTCTTC. It yields the protein CASSERTGWNEQFF. The rearrangement uses TRBV25-1 and TRBJ2-1; TRBD1 agrees at 8 bases. CDR1 is MGHDK, CDR2 SYGVNS, per germline. The CDR3 covers 14 residues. J lost 7 bases, V lost 2 bases, and 4 bases had no gene match.

This clone was detected only once. The V call is TRBV5-6, the J call TRBJ2-7, with TRBD2 identical over 9 bases. The V gene's germline CDR1 is SGHDT and CDR2 YYEEEE. The CDR3 spans 13 residues. V shed 4 bases and J 12 bases; nucleotides not matched to a gene: 11. The CDR3 reads CASSPRPGLAVYF. CDR3 sequence (DNA): TGTGCCAGCAGCCCGCGACCGGGACTAGCAGTGTACTTC.

The chain combines TRBV4-2 with TRBJ2-2; D remains unclear. Germline assignment: CDR1 LGHNA and CDR2 YNFKEQ. The CDR3 is 17 amino acids. Trimming removed 0 bases from V and 0 bases from J, with 11 bases in between. The CDR3 loop reads CASSQDVSRTNTGELFF. CDR3 DNA: TGTGCCAGCAGCCAAGATGTCTCCAGGACGAACACCGGGGAGCTGTTTTTT.

This clone was seen just once. The genes are TRBV13 and TRBJ1-1; TRBD1 matches at 9 bases. CDR1 is PRHDT and CDR2 is FYEKMQ in the germline V gene (reference sequence). V lost 3 bases and J lost 1; bases outside the gene matches: 6. The CDR3 totals 16 residues. CDR3 loop: CASSFGTGLENTEAFF. The CDR3, as DNA: TGTGCCAGCAGCTTCGGGACAGGGCTTGAGAACACTGAAGCTTTCTTT.

The V and J genes are TRBV7-9 and TRBJ2-1; TRBD2 matches at 10 bases. Germline assignment: CDR1 SEHNR and CDR2 FQNEAQ (reference sequence). This CDR3 is 17 amino acids long. V lost 1 base to trimming and J lost 7 bases; unmatched junction nucleotides: 10. DNA for the CDR3: TGTGCCAGCAGCTTAGGTGCGCTAGCGGGAGAAGGGAATGAGCAGTTCTTC. Its protein product is CASSLGALAGEGNEQFF.

This chain connects TRBV5-6 to TRBJ2-1; tentatively, D is TRBD2 (6 bases). Germline lookup yields CDR1 SGHDT and CDR2 YYEEEE. Trimming took off 2 bases at V and 4 bases at J, with 13 bases between the two ends. CDR3 length: 15 residues. The CDR3 bases are TGTGCCAGCAGCTTCCCGGGACTCCCTTACAATGAGCAGTTCTTC. It translates to CASSFPGLPYNEQFF.

This clone has a handful of counts. The rearrangement links TRBV19 to TRBJ2-3; TRBD2 is a possible D gene (5 bases). From germline, CDR1 is LNHDA and CDR2 SQIVND (reference sequence). The CDR3 consists of 16 residues. Trimming took 6 bases from V and 3 from J, leaving 19 bases between them. The CDR3 DNA follows: TGTGCCAGTAGCCCCCTGGAGAATAGAGGGACAGATACGCAGTATTTT. It yields the protein CASSPLENRGTDTQYF.

The chain uses TRBV9 and TRBJ1-1, with 7 bases matching TRBD1. Trimming cost V 4 bases and J 1 base; bases outside gene matches: 7. Germline CDR1 and CDR2: SGDLS and YYNGEE. This CDR3 region has 15 residues. The CDR3 DNA is TGTGCCAGCAGCAGTCGACAGGGCTCGAACACTGAAGCTTTCTTT. Translated: CASSSRQGSNTEAFF.

The chain uses TRBV2 and TRBJ1-2; D might be TRBD1 (5 bases). The CDR3 is made up of 14 amino acids. The V gene lost 1 base and the J gene lost 5 bases, with 11 bases spanning the gap. Germline CDR1 is SNHLY and CDR2 is FYNNEI. The DNA for the CDR3 is TGTGCCAGCAGTGAAGGGCAGGGTGGGTATGGCTACACCTTC. This encodes CASSEGQGGYGYTF.

In this sample, this clone turned up a few times. This chain links TRBV11-2 with TRBJ2-7, with D perhaps matching TRBD2 (5 bases). Germline V gives CDR1 SGHAT, CDR2 FQNNGV. V was clipped by 5 bases and J by 0 bases, with 20 bases between them. This CDR3 region has 17 residues. CDR3 sequence (DNA): TGTGCCAGCAGCCCCTCGGACGGCGGGCCTATCTCCTACGAGCAGTACTTC. This encodes CASSPSDGGPISYEQYF.

CDR3 sequence: CASSLNSPDNSPLHF. The CDR3, as DNA: TGTGCCAGCAGCTTAAACAGCCCAGATAATTCACCCCTCCACTTT. The chain joins TRBV7-3 to TRBJ1-6; D unresolved. The germline gives CDR1 SGHTA, CDR2 FQGTGA. V lost 1 base and J 5 bases, leaving 9 bases between the germline ends. The CDR3 has 15 amino acids. The full variable domain, in which reference TRBV7-3 and TRBJ1-6 provide the parts outside the CDR3, is GAGVSQTPSNKVTEKGKYVELRCDPISGHTALYWYRQSLGQGPEFLIYFQGTGAADDSGLPNDRFFAVRPEGSVSTLKIQRTERGDSAVYLCASSLNSPDNSPLHFGNGTRLTVT.

The rearrangement joins TRBV11-2 to TRBJ2-7; TRBD2 matches 8 bases. Per germline, CDR1 SGHAT and CDR2 FQNNGV. Losses at the gene ends were 4 bases for V and 1 base for J; bases not matched to a gene: 6. There are 15 residues in the CDR3. The CDR3 loop is CASSYRTSRSYEQYF. CDR3 DNA: TGTGCCAGCAGCTACCGGACTAGCAGATCCTACGAGCAGTACTTC. Combining the CDR3 with reference TRBV11-2 and TRBJ2-7 gives the whole variable domain EAGVAQSPRYKIIEKRQSVAFWCNPISGHATLYWYQQILGQGPKLLIQFQNNGVVDDSQLPKDRFSAERLKGVDSTLKIQPAKLEDSAVYLCASSYRTSRSYEQYFGPGTRLTVT.

Remarks on this clone: Different DNA sequences within this sample yield the same CDR3. The CDR3 DNA is TGTGCCAGCTCACCAGACAATTTGAACACTGAAGCTTTCTTT. Translated: CASSPDNLNTEAFF. This sequence joins TRBV18 and TRBJ1-1; D gene ambiguous. The germline V and J ends were trimmed by 2 bases and 0 bases, with 7 bases remaining between them. CDR1 is KGHSH and CDR2 is LQKENI in the germline V gene. The CDR3 has 14 amino acids.

Of note for this clone: Germline and junction disagree at one end, which may indicate a read error. The chain is built from TRBV13 and TRBJ1-1; 7 nucleotides align to TRBD1. The CDR3 has 12 amino acids. CDR1 and CDR2 (germline): PRHDT, FYEKMQ (reference sequence). CDR3 nucleotide sequence: TGTGCCAGTCAACCAGGGGGGACTGAAGCTTTTTTT. Translated: CASQPGGTEAFF.

This rearrangement joins TRBV7-3 to TRBJ2-3, with D tentatively TRBD2 (7 bases). The germline V and J ends were trimmed by 4 bases and 3 bases, with 14 bases remaining between them. CDR1 SGHTA and CDR2 FQGTGA come from the germline V gene. The CDR3 is 15 residues long. This CDR3 reads CASSSQGGGTDTQYF. The CDR3 coding sequence is TGTGCCAGCAGCTCCCAAGGGGGGGGGACAGATACGCAGTATTTT.

A few counts support this clone. CDR3 protein: CASSGTQGAGANVLTF. The CDR3 region has the DNA TGTGCCAGCAGTGGGACCCAGGGGGCTGGGGCCAACGTCCTGACTTTC. The chain links TRBV25-1 to TRBJ2-6; 7 bases are a match to TRBD1. Per germline, CDR1 MGHDK and CDR2 SYGVNS. V trimming: 4 bases; J trimming: 2 bases; junction bases outside the gene matches: 5. The CDR3 runs to 16 residues.

The chain has TRBV29-1 and TRBJ1-2, with TRBD1 matching over 7 bases. The germline V gene encodes CDR1 SQVTM and CDR2 ANQGSEA. The CDR3 length is 14 residues. V lost 4 bases to trimming and J lost 0 bases; unmatched junction nucleotides: 5. DNA of the CDR3: TGCAGCGTTGCTGACAGGGTAGCTAACTATGGCTACACCTTC. Its translation is CSVADRVANYGYTF.

The CDR3 sequence: CASSQLPAGYGYTF. The CDR3, as DNA: TGTGCCAGCAGTCAGCTCCCGGCGGGCTATGGCTACACCTTC. The chain has TRBV28 and TRBJ1-2, with no clear D. Germline-derived CDR1 and CDR2 are MDHEN and SYDVKM. Trimming pared 5 bases from V and 4 bases from J, leaving 14 bases between. The CDR3 is made up of 14 amino acids.